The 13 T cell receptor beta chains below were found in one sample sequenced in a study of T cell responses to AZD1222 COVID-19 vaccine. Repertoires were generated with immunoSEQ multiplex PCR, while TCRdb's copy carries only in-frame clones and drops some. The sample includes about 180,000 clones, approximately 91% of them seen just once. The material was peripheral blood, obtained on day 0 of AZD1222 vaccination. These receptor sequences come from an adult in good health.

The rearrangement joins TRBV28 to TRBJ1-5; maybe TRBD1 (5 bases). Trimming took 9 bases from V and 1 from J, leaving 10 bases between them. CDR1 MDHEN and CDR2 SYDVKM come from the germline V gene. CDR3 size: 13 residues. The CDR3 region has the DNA TGTGCCAGTCGGACAAACAGCAATCAGCCCCAGCATTTT. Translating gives CASRTNSNQPQHF.

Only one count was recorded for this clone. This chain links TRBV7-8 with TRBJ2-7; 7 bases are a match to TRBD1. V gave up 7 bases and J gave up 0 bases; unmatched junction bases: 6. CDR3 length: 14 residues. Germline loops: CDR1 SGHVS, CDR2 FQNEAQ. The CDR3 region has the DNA TGTGCCAGCACCTTCGACAGGGCCTCCTACGAGCAGTACTTC. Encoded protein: CASTFDRASYEQYF. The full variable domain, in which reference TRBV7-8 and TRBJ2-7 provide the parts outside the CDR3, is GAGVSQSPRYKVAKRGQDVALRCDPISGHVSLFWYQQALGQGPEFLTYFQNEAQLDKSGLPSDRFFAERPEGSVSTLKIQRTQQEDSAVYLCASTFDRASYEQYFGPGTRLTVT.

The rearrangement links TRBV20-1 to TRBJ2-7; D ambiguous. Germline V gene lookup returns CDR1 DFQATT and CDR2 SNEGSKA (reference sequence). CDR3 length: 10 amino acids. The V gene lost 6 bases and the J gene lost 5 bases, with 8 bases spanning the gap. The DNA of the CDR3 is TGCAGTGCCGCGCATGACGAGCAGTACTTC. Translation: CSAAHDEQYF.

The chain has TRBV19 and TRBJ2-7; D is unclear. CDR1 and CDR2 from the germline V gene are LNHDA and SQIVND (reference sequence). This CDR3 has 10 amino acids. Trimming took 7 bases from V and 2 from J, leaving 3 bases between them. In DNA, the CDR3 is TGTGCCAGTAACCCCTACGAGCAGTACTTC. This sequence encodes CASNPYEQYF.

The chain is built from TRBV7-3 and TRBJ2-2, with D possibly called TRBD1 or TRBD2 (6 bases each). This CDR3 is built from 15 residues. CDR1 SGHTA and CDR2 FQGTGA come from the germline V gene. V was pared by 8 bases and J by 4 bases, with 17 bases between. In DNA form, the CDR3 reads TGTGCCAGCTCGTCGGGGGCCACGAGCACCGGGGAGCTGTTTTTT. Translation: CASSSGATSTGELFF.

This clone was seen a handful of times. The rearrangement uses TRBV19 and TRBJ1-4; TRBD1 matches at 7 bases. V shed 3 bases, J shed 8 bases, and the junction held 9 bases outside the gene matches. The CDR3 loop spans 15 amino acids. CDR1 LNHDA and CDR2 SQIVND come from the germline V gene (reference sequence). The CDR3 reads CASSINIRGREKLFF. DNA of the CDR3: TGTGCCAGTAGTATCAATATCAGGGGGAGGGAAAAACTGTTTTTT.

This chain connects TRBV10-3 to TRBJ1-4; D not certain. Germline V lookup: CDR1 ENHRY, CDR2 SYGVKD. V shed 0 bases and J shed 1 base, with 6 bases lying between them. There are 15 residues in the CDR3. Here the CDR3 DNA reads TGTGCCATCAGTGAGTCCGTGGGAACTAATGAAAAACTGTTTTTT. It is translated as CAISESVGTNEKLFF.

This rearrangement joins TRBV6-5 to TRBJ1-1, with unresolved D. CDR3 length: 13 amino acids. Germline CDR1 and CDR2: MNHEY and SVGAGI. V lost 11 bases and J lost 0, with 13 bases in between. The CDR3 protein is CAGQTDLNTEAFF. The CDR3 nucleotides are TGTGCCGGCCAAACAGATCTGAACACTGAAGCTTTCTTT.

CDR3 sequence (DNA): TGTGCCAGCAGGGACAGCTCCTATAATTCACCCCTCCACTTT. It specifies CASRDSSYNSPLHF. The V and J genes are TRBV6-5 and TRBJ1-6; D is possibly TRBD1 (6 bases). Germline V gives CDR1 MNHEY, CDR2 SVGAGI. Trimming pared 6 bases from V and 0 bases from J, leaving 6 bases between. The CDR3 sequence is 14 residues long.

The CDR3 loop is CASSTSRALSYEQYV. The CDR3 bases are TGCGCCAGCAGTACCTCCAGGGCCCTCTCCTACGAGCAGTACGTC. The J gene is TRBJ2-7, the V gene TRBV10-2, with TRBD1 as a possible D gene (5 bases). Germline CDR1 and CDR2: WSHSY and SAAADI. Trimming stripped 5 bases from V and 0 bases from J, with 14 bases between. This CDR3 is 15 amino acids long.

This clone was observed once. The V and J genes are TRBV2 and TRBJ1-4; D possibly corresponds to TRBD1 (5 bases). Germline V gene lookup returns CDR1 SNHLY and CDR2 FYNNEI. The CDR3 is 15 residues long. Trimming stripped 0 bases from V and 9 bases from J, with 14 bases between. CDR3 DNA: TGTGCCAGCAGTGAAGCTAGGGGCCCGACCCAAAAACTGTTTTTT. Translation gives CASSEARGPTQKLFF.

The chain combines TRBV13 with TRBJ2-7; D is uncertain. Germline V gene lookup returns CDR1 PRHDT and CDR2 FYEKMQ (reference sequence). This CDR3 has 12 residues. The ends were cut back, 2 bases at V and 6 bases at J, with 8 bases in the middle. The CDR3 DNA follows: TGTGCCAGCAGCTTAACAACCGGCGAGCAGTACGTC. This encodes CASSLTTGEQYV.

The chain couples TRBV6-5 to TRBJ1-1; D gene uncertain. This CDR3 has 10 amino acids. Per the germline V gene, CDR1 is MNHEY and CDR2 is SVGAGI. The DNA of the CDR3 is TGTGGCGTTTGGGCGCGTGAAGCTTTCTTT. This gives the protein CGVWAREAFF.